This TCR beta chain was identified during a study of T cell responses to AZD1222 COVID-19 vaccine. The ends were cut back, 5 bases at V and 1 base at J, with 11 bases in the middle. The CDR3 runs to 14 residues. In germline, CDR1 is MNHEY, CDR2 SMNVEV (reference sequence). Only in-frame clones appear in the TCRdb table, and some are missing; sequencing was by immunoSEQ multiplex PCR. Of approximately 150,000 clones in the sample, about 91% were seen once. The chain uses TRBV27 and TRBJ1-1; no clear D gene. The source is an adult who received the AZD1222 COVID-19 vaccine. Source: peripheral blood, taken 28 days after the second AZD1222 dose. The CDR3 loop is CASSPHVPNTEAFF. CDR3 nucleotide sequence: TGTGCCAGCAGTCCTCACGTGCCGAACACTGAAGCTTTCTTT.